The 31 T cell receptor beta chains below all came from one sample that was sequenced in a study of blood T cell repertoires in COVID-19. Libraries were prepared by immunoSEQ multiplex PCR; TCRdb keeps only in-frame clonotypes and omits some of them. The data hold approximately 300,000 clones, with 89% observed a single time. Input material: PBMCs or T cells enriched from blood (not recorded which). These receptors were collected from a man in his sixties who had recovered from COVID-19.

The V gene is TRBV9, the J gene TRBJ2-7; 7 bases are a match to TRBD1. This CDR3 comprises 14 residues. The germline V gene encodes CDR1 SGDLS and CDR2 YYNGEE. The V and J ends lost 2 bases and 0 bases, in that order; junction bases with no gene match: 2. The DNA of the CDR3 is TGTGCCAGCAGCGTGACAGGGAACTCCTACGAGCAGTACTTC. Protein product: CASSVTGNSYEQYF.

This clone was seen just once. The chain recombines TRBV5-1 with TRBJ2-1; 9 bases map to TRBD1. The length of the CDR3 is 15 residues. Looked up from germline, CDR1 is SGHRS and CDR2 is YFSETQ. V shed 3 bases and J 3 bases; nucleotides not matched to a gene: 4. CDR3 bases: TGCGCCAGCAGCTCTGGGACAGGGTTCTACAATGAGCAGTTCTTC. It encodes CASSSGTGFYNEQFF.

V and J are TRBV14 and TRBJ2-5; unclear D gene. Trimming cost V 2 bases and J 5 bases, with 9 bases left between them. The CDR3 has 13 residues. The germline CDR1 and CDR2 sequences are SGHDN and FVKESK. CDR3 bases: TGTGCCAGCAGCCAACGGTTTTCGGAGACCCAGTACTTC. Translated, it gives CASSQRFSETQYF.

The rearrangement uses TRBV5-1 and TRBJ2-1; 7 bases are a match to TRBD1. The CDR3 totals 15 residues. Germline assignment: CDR1 SGHRS and CDR2 YFSETQ. The trim removed 5 bases at V and 10 bases at J, leaving 15 bases unmatched. CDR3 nucleotides: TGCGCCAGCAGTTTTACGACAGGGCCGGCCACCGAGCAGTTCTTC. Translated, it gives CASSFTTGPATEQFF.

The V and J genes are TRBV29-1 and TRBJ2-7; 9 bases line up with TRBD1. The CDR3 is made up of 14 amino acids. Germline CDR1 and CDR2: SQVTM and ANQGSEA. Trimming cost V 4 bases and J 0 bases; bases outside gene matches: 4. The CDR3 loop reads CSVVRDRVSYEQYF. In DNA, the CDR3 is TGCAGCGTTGTGAGGGACAGGGTCTCCTACGAGCAGTACTTC.

V is TRBV28 and J is TRBJ2-5, with TRBD2 matching 8 bases. Germline CDR1 and CDR2: MDHEN and SYDVKM. The CDR3 has 16 amino acids. J was trimmed by 1 base and V by 8 bases; bases with no gene match: 12. The CDR3 DNA reads as TGTGCCAGCGGGAAATCAGCCGGGACTAGCCAAGAGACCCAGTACTTC. Its translation is CASGKSAGTSQETQYF.

The chain employs TRBV11-2 and TRBJ2-3; D might be TRBD2 (5 bases). The CDR3 is 13 amino acids. Germline V CDR1 and CDR2: SGHAT, FQNNGV. V gave up 2 bases and J gave up 5 bases, with 8 bases separating them. The CDR3 DNA reads TGTGCCAGCAGCTTATTCGGAGGAGATACGCAGTATTTT. Amino acids: CASSLFGGDTQYF.

On this clone: Sequence at one end of the junction differs from germline and may be a read error. The V gene is TRBV28, the J gene TRBJ2-7, with TRBD2 matching 13 bases. Germline V CDR1 and CDR2: MDHEN, SYDVKM. This CDR3 comprises 15 residues. The CDR3 protein is CASTLGLAGVYEQYF. The CDR3, as DNA: TGTGCCAGCACTTTAGGACTAGCGGGAGTCTACGAGCAGTACTTC.

The genes are TRBV7-2 and TRBJ1-2, with a weak D call TRBD1 (5 bases). The germline V gene encodes CDR1 SGHTA and CDR2 FQGNSA. The CDR3 runs to 15 residues. V shed 3 bases and J shed 8 bases, with 19 bases lying between them. The CDR3 sequence: CASSLVRAPDGGYTF. The CDR3 DNA follows: TGTGCCAGCAGCTTGGTCAGGGCGCCCGATGGAGGCTACACCTTC.

The chain joins TRBV27 to TRBJ1-1; TRBD1 matches 7 bases. V shed 11 bases and J 8 bases; nucleotides not matched to a gene: 14. The CDR3 has 13 residues. Germline V gene lookup returns CDR1 MNHEY and CDR2 SMNVEV (reference sequence). In DNA, the CDR3 is TGTGCCCCTATCAACAGGGGAGTGAGCGAAGCTTTCTTT. Translated, it gives CAPINRGVSEAFF.

This chain links TRBV7-3 with TRBJ2-1; 13 bases are shared with TRBD2. Germline V gene lookup returns CDR1 SGHTA and CDR2 FQGTGA. The junction had 2 bases not matched to a gene; V was cut back by 5 bases and J by 4 bases. The length of the CDR3 is 15 residues. The CDR3 spells CASSPGLAGYNEQFF. The DNA of the CDR3 is TGTGCCAGCAGCCCGGGACTAGCGGGGTACAATGAGCAGTTCTTC.

The chain couples TRBV4-2 to TRBJ2-2; D ambiguous. The ends were cut back, 0 bases at V and 7 bases at J, with 9 bases in the middle. CDR1 and CDR2 from the germline V gene are LGHNA and YNFKEQ. CDR3 size: 14 residues. CDR3 sequence: CASSQDRRGGELFF. The CDR3 coding sequence is TGTGCCAGCAGCCAAGATCGTCGAGGCGGGGAGCTGTTTTTT.

The chain links TRBV6-2 or TRBV6-3 to TRBJ2-3, with 10 nucleotides matching TRBD2. J was trimmed by 10 bases and V by 4 bases; bases with no gene match: 5. Germline V CDR1 and CDR2: MNHEY, SVGEGT. The CDR3 has 13 amino acids. The CDR3 sequence is CASSLPSGRAQYF. The CDR3, as DNA: TGTGCCAGCAGTTTGCCTAGCGGGAGAGCGCAGTATTTT.

The chain combines TRBV2 with TRBJ2-7, with D maybe TRBD1 (5 bases). This CDR3 region has 12 residues. Germline values: CDR1 SNHLY, CDR2 FYNNEI. Trimming pared 6 bases from V and 3 bases from J, leaving 9 bases between. The CDR3 DNA follows: TGTGCCAGCAGCCCAGGGTTCTACGAGCAGTACTTC. Its protein is CASSPGFYEQYF.

The chain combines TRBV18 with TRBJ1-1; a weak D match, TRBD1 (6 bases). The CDR3 has 14 residues. Germline V gene sequence: CDR1 KGHSH, CDR2 LQKENI. Trimming left V 6 bases short and J 0 bases short, with 11 bases between. This CDR3 reads CASSGQKVNTEAFF. CDR3 DNA sequence: TGTGCCAGCTCCGGACAGAAAGTGAACACTGAAGCTTTCTTT.

The V call is TRBV19, the J call TRBJ2-1; the match to TRBD2 covers 9 bases. The germline gives CDR1 LNHDA, CDR2 SQIVND (reference sequence). CDR3 length equals 18 residues. V lost 7 bases and J lost 0; bases outside the gene matches: 13. The DNA of the CDR3 is TGTGCCAGTACCACCTTCATAGCGGGAGCCTACTCCTACAATGAGCAGTTCTTC. Translating it yields CASTTFIAGAYSYNEQFF.

V usage is TRBV30 and J usage is TRBJ2-1; D unresolved. Trimming removed 3 bases at V and 6 bases at J, with 12 bases between. The CDR3 has 13 amino acids. Germline lookup yields CDR1 GTSNPN and CDR2 SVGIG (reference sequence). Here the CDR3 DNA reads TGTGCCTGGAGATCAGGCCAAAGCAATGAGCAGTTCTTC. It is translated as CAWRSGQSNEQFF.

This sequence joins TRBV4-1 and TRBJ2-1; a possible D gene is TRBD2 (8 bases). The CDR3 is 20 amino acids. Trimming left V 7 bases short and J 3 bases short, with 31 bases between. Germline V gene lookup returns CDR1 MGHRA and CDR2 YSYEKL. CDR3 bases: TGCGCCAGCACCCTATTCGGACAGGCAGGAAAACTAGCGGTCTACAATGAGCAGTTCTTC. Translated, it gives CASTLFGQAGKLAVYNEQFF.

CDR3 DNA sequence: TGTGCCAGCAGTTCAGGGGGACTCTCTGGAAACACCATATATTTT. This gives the protein CASSSGGLSGNTIYF. This sequence joins TRBV6-5 and TRBJ1-3; 7 nucleotides agree with TRBD1. In germline, CDR1 is MNHEY, CDR2 SVGAGI. V gave up 4 bases and J gave up 0 bases; unmatched junction bases: 3. CDR3 size: 15 residues.

The chain couples TRBV27 to TRBJ1-1, with TRBD1 as a possible D gene (6 bases). The CDR3 covers 13 residues. CDR1 is MNHEY, CDR2 SMNVEV, per germline (reference sequence). V lost 5 bases to trimming and J lost 11 bases, with 18 bases between them. The CDR3 spells CASSPQPHREAFF. CDR3 sequence (DNA): TGTGCCAGCAGTCCCCAACCACACAGGGAGGCTTTCTTT.

The chain carries TRBV10-3 and TRBJ2-2; 7 nucleotides align to TRBD1. Germline values: CDR1 ENHRY, CDR2 SYGVKD. V lost 3 bases and J lost 5; bases outside the gene matches: 12. This CDR3 has 17 amino acids. CDR3 sequence reads: CAISDGKKAGGTGELFF. In DNA, the CDR3 is TGTGCCATCAGTGATGGAAAGAAGGCAGGGGGTACCGGGGAGCTGTTTTTT.

This chain connects TRBV4-1 to TRBJ2-3; D is uncertain. Germline loops: CDR1 MGHRA, CDR2 YSYEKL. The CDR3 is 16 amino acids. V was clipped by 0 bases and J by 0 bases, with 10 bases between them. CDR3 in amino acids: CASSQDYLTSTDTQYF. DNA of the CDR3: TGCGCCAGCAGCCAAGATTACTTAACTAGCACAGATACGCAGTATTTT.

This clone appeared a few times. This chain connects TRBV6-5 to TRBJ2-2; D gene unclear. V was trimmed by 6 bases and J by 0 bases, leaving 8 bases between them. The CDR3 length is 14 residues. CDR1 is MNHEY and CDR2 is SVGAGI in the germline V gene. CDR3 sequence: CASRKSTNTGELFF. The DNA for the CDR3 is TGTGCCAGCAGAAAGAGTACGAACACCGGGGAGCTGTTTTTT.

The V and J genes are TRBV2 and TRBJ1-2; perhaps TRBD1 as D (5 bases). V lost 3 bases and J lost 4, with 12 bases in between. This CDR3 is 14 amino acids long. The germline V gene encodes CDR1 SNHLY and CDR2 FYNNEI. CDR3 sequence: CASSDRGSPYGYTF. The CDR3 DNA follows: TGTGCCAGCAGTGATAGGGGCAGCCCCTATGGCTACACCTTC.

The J gene is TRBJ2-1, the V gene TRBV5-1, with 14 bases lining up with TRBD2. V dropped 4 bases and J dropped 3; count of bases not matched to a gene: 6. CDR3 size: 17 residues. CDR1 is SGHRS, CDR2 YFSETQ, per germline. This CDR3 reads CASSPGTSGRVYNEQFF. CDR3 DNA: TGCGCCAGCAGCCCCGGGACTAGCGGGAGAGTCTACAATGAGCAGTTCTTC.

Of note for this clone: Other DNA sequences in the sample encode the same CDR3. The chain uses TRBV12-3 or TRBV12-4 and TRBJ1-1, with no clear D. V lost 7 bases and J lost 2, with 5 bases in between. The CDR3 length is 11 residues. The CDR3 protein is CASTKNTEAFF. CDR3 DNA sequence: TGTGCCAGCACCAAAAACACTGAAGCTTTCTTT.

The chain combines TRBV18 with TRBJ2-7; 10 bases align to TRBD2. V lost 4 bases, J lost 5 bases, and 5 bases stayed unmatched. CDR1 and CDR2 from the germline V gene are KGHSH and LQKENI. The CDR3 consists of 14 residues. This chain's CDR3 is CASSLSSGSDEQYF. In DNA, the CDR3 is TGTGCCAGCTCACTGTCTAGCGGGAGCGACGAGCAGTACTTC.

The chain joins TRBV7-2 to TRBJ1-2; 7 bases fit TRBD1. Germline loops: CDR1 SGHTA, CDR2 FQGNSA. J gave up 6 bases and V 5 bases, and 6 bases lay outside the gene matches. There are 13 residues in the CDR3. The DNA of the CDR3 is TGTGCCAGCAGCCATCCAGGGGGAAATGGCTACACCTTC. Its protein is CASSHPGGNGYTF. Based on the CDR3 plus reference TRBV7-2 and TRBJ1-2, the full variable domain is GAGVSQSPSNKVTEKGKDVELRCDPISGHTALYWYRQSLGQGLEFLIYFQGNSAPDKSGLPSDRFSAERTGGSVSTLTIQRTQQEDSAVYLCASSHPGGNGYTFGSGTRLTVV.

This sequence joins TRBV28 and TRBJ2-7; 9 nucleotides align to TRBD1. Unmatched junction bases numbered 12, after V lost 4 bases and J lost 5 bases. Looked up from germline, CDR1 is MDHEN and CDR2 is SYDVKM. CDR3 length equals 16 residues. The CDR3 is CASSSRPGTGIHEQYF. CDR3 in DNA: TGTGCCAGCAGTTCTAGACCCGGGACAGGGATCCACGAGCAGTACTTC.

V is TRBV7-2 and J is TRBJ1-6; 7 bases are a match to TRBD1. Per germline, CDR1 SGHTA and CDR2 FQGNSA. The CDR3 covers 13 residues. V was pared by 4 bases and J by 10 bases, with 4 bases of the junction left unmatched. The CDR3 nucleotides are TGTGCCAGCAGCTACCAGGGGGGCTCACCCCTCCACTTT. Amino acids: CASSYQGGSPLHF.

This clone turned up a few times. The chain employs TRBV7-9 and TRBJ2-2; D is unclear. Germline CDR1 SEHNR, CDR2 FQNEAQ (reference sequence). The CDR3 covers 17 residues. The ends were cut back, 0 bases at V and 5 bases at J, with 16 bases in the middle. The CDR3 spells CASSLAGARSRTGELFF. DNA of the CDR3: TGTGCCAGCAGCTTAGCTGGAGCTAGGTCAAGGACCGGGGAGCTGTTTTTT. Filled out from reference TRBV7-9 and TRBJ2-2, the complete variable domain reads DTGVSQNPRHKITKRGQNVTFRCDPISEHNRLYWYRQTLGQGPEFLTYFQNEAQLEKSRLLSDRFSAERPKGSFSTLEIQRTEQGDSAMYLCASSLAGARSRTGELFFGEGSRLTVL.